This passage covers 16 T cell receptor beta chains from one sample sequenced in a study of pediatric ulcerative colitis. TCRdb's copy holds only in-frame clones and misses some; the assay was immunoSEQ multiplex PCR. There are tens of thousands of clones in the sample; approximately 87% occur only once, and roughly 25% lies in the top ten. Input material: blood. These receptors all stem from a girl aged 10 to 17 with moderate ulcerative colitis.

For the CDR3, the DNA is TGTGCCAGCAGCGCGGGTTTGGAATATGGCTACACCTTC. Its translation: CASSAGLEYGYTF. This chain connects TRBV9 to TRBJ1-2; D not resolved. CDR3 length: 13 amino acids. Per the germline V gene, CDR1 is SGDLS and CDR2 is YYNGEE. V lost 3 bases to trimming and J lost 5 bases, with 11 bases between them.

The chain carries TRBV14 and TRBJ2-1; TRBD2 matches 7 bases. This CDR3 has 18 amino acids. Germline assignment: CDR1 SGHDN and CDR2 FVKESK. V lost 1 base, J lost 10 bases, and 19 bases stayed unmatched. The CDR3 DNA reads TGTGCCAGCAGCCAAGGGTCCCCCTTAGCGGGTCCCGGGAGGGAGCAGTTCTTC. It is translated as CASSQGSPLAGPGREQFF.

This chain joins TRBV7-9 and TRBJ1-5; D gene unclear. The CDR3 runs to 16 residues. The germline V gene has CDR1 SEHNR and CDR2 FQNEAQ (reference sequence). V was trimmed by 1 base and J by 0 bases, leaving 10 bases between them. CDR3 coding DNA: TGTGCCAGCAGCTTAGATCGGGGTCCTAGCAATCAGCCCCAGCATTTT. Its protein product is CASSLDRGPSNQPQHF. Full variable domain (outside the CDR3, taken from reference TRBV7-9 and TRBJ1-5): DTGVSQNPRHKITKRGQNVTFRCDPISEHNRLYWYRQTLGQGPEFLTYFQNEAQLEKSRLLSDRFSAERPKGSFSTLEIQRTEQGDSAMYLCASSLDRGPSNQPQHFGDGTRLSIL.

The V call is TRBV11-2, the J call TRBJ2-7, with D possibly being TRBD2 (5 bases). Germline V gene sequence: CDR1 SGHAT, CDR2 FQNNGV. V was clipped by 5 bases and J by 2 bases, with 13 bases between them. The CDR3 spans 14 residues. CDR3 sequence (DNA): TGTGCCAGCAGCCTCTCCCGGGATCCCTACGAGCAGTACTTC. Amino acids: CASSLSRDPYEQYF.

This clone was found a few times. The chain combines TRBV10-1 with TRBJ1-1; D not resolved. V lost 0 bases to trimming and J lost 0 bases, with 5 bases between them. CDR3 length: 14 residues. Germline V gene lookup returns CDR1 WNHNN and CDR2 SYGVQD (reference sequence). The CDR3 DNA follows: TGCGCCAGCAGTGAGTCAGGGTTGAACACTGAAGCTTTCTTT. It encodes CASSESGLNTEAFF.

This rearrangement joins TRBV11-2 to TRBJ2-7; the D gene could be TRBD1 or TRBD2 (6 bases each). This CDR3 is built from 16 residues. The V end lost 5 bases, the J end lost 4 bases, and 21 bases lay between the germline ends. Germline lookup yields CDR1 SGHAT and CDR2 FQNNGV. CDR3 protein: CASSPLGGRGVYEQYF. CDR3 coding DNA: TGTGCCAGCAGCCCGCTTGGGGGGCGAGGAGTTTACGAGCAGTACTTC. The full variable domain, in which reference TRBV11-2 and TRBJ2-7 provide the parts outside the CDR3, is EAGVAQSPRYKIIEKRQSVAFWCNPISGHATLYWYQQILGQGPKLLIQFQNNGVVDDSQLPKDRFSAERLKGVDSTLKIQPAKLEDSAVYLCASSPLGGRGVYEQYFGPGTRLTVT.

The chain joins TRBV6-5 to TRBJ1-3; D is unclear. Trimming stripped 2 bases from V and 0 bases from J, with 5 bases between. Germline V gene data show CDR1 as MNHEY and CDR2 as SVGAGI. This CDR3 is 14 amino acids long. This CDR3 is CASSYGSSGNTIYF. The DNA of the CDR3 is TGTGCCAGCAGTTACGGTTCCTCTGGAAACACCATATATTTT.

The chain couples TRBV2 to TRBJ1-2, with D uncertain. This CDR3 spans 13 amino acids. CDR1 SNHLY and CDR2 FYNNEI come from the germline V gene. V lost 8 bases to trimming and J lost 8 bases, with 18 bases between them. The CDR3 loop reads CASDGGSLRGYTF. Written as DNA, the CDR3 is TGTGCCAGCGACGGAGGGAGTCTACGCGGCTACACCTTC.

This clone was observed a handful of times. This chain joins TRBV25-1 and TRBJ1-1; possible D gene TRBD1, 5 bases. The CDR3 loop spans 11 amino acids. Trimming left V 8 bases short and J 4 bases short, with 8 bases between. Germline CDR1 is MGHDK and CDR2 is SYGVNS. The CDR3 region has the DNA TGTGCCAGCGCCCAGGGCACTGAAGCTTTCTTT. Protein: CASAQGTEAFF.

V is TRBV7-9 and J is TRBJ2-5; 14 nucleotides match TRBD2. The CDR3 extends over 15 amino acids. Losses at the gene ends were 4 bases for V and 5 bases for J; bases not matched to a gene: 3. Germline V gives CDR1 SEHNR, CDR2 FQNEAQ (reference sequence). The CDR3 sequence: CASSSGLAGVETQYF. The CDR3 nucleotides read TGTGCCAGCAGCTCGGGACTAGCGGGGGTGGAGACCCAGTACTTC.

The rearrangement uses TRBV7-8 and TRBJ2-7; no clear D gene. Trimming removed 3 bases at V and 0 bases at J, with 6 bases between. The CDR3 is 13 amino acids. Germline CDR1 SGHVS, CDR2 FQNEAQ. The CDR3 DNA is TGTGCCAGCAGCTTCCTAGGCTCCTACGAGCAGTACTTC. Its protein is CASSFLGSYEQYF. Combining the CDR3 with reference TRBV7-8 and TRBJ2-7 gives the whole variable domain GAGVSQSPRYKVAKRGQDVALRCDPISGHVSLFWYQQALGQGPEFLTYFQNEAQLDKSGLPSDRFFAERPEGSVSTLKIQRTQQEDSAVYLCASSFLGSYEQYFGPGTRLTVT.

The chain uses TRBV5-8 and TRBJ1-5, with D hard to call. V lost 2 bases and J lost 2, with 20 bases in between. Germline loops: CDR1 SGHTS, CDR2 YDEGEE. CDR3 length: 18 amino acids. The CDR3 bases are TGTGCCAGCAGCTTTATACCCCAAGGTTCAACGGGCAATCAGCCCCAGCATTTT. Encoded protein: CASSFIPQGSTGNQPQHF.

This clone was seen only a few times. V usage is TRBV10-1 and J usage is TRBJ2-7; no firm D call. The CDR3 sequence is 12 residues long. Germline V gene lookup returns CDR1 WNHNN and CDR2 SYGVQD (reference sequence). The V gene lost 4 bases and the J gene lost 0 bases, with 4 bases spanning the gap. The CDR3 nucleotides are TGCGCCAGCAGTGGGATCTCCTACGAGCAGTACTTC. It translates to CASSGISYEQYF.

This chain uses TRBV19 with TRBJ2-1, with 11 bases identical to TRBD1. The CDR3 runs 16 residues. The J segment lost 8 bases and the V segment lost 3 bases, leaving 9 bases of the junction unmatched. The germline CDR1 and CDR2 sequences are LNHDA and SQIVND (reference sequence). The CDR3 protein is CASSIWTGGAGYEQFF. For the CDR3, the DNA is TGTGCCAGTAGTATTTGGACAGGGGGCGCCGGTTATGAGCAGTTCTTC.

The chain links TRBV9 to TRBJ2-5; 11 positions match TRBD2. After removal of 3 bases from V and 0 bases from J, the junction contained 4 bases not matched to a gene. CDR1 is SGDLS and CDR2 is YYNGEE in the germline V gene. This CDR3 has 16 amino acids. The chain's CDR3 is CASSATSGGYQETQYF. The CDR3 DNA sequence: TGTGCCAGCAGCGCAACTAGCGGGGGATACCAAGAGACCCAGTACTTC.

CDR3 protein: CASSLAGAGGEIGEQFF. The CDR3 nucleotides read TGTGCCAGCAGCTTGGCCGGAGCGGGGGGGGAAATTGGTGAGCAGTTCTTC. V and J are TRBV5-4 and TRBJ2-1; 10 bases match TRBD2. Trimming at V came to 0 bases and at J to 9 bases, leaving 12 bases not matched to a gene. CDR3 length: 17 amino acids. The V gene's germline CDR1 is SGHNT and CDR2 YYREEE (reference sequence).